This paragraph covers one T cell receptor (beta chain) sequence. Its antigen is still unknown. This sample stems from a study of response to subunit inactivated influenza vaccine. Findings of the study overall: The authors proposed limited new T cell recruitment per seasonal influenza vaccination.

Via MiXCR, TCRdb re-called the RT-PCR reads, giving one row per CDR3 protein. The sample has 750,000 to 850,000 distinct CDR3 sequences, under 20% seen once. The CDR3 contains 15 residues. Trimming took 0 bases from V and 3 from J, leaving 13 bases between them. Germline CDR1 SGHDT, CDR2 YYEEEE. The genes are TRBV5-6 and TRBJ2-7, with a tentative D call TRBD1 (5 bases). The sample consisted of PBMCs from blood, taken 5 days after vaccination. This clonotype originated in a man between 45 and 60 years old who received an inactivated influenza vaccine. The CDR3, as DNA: TGTGCCAGCAGCTTGGGTTCAGGACACCTCTACGAGCAGTACTTC. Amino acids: CASSLGSGHLYEQYF.